These 22 T cell receptor beta chains were all obtained from the same sample, sequenced in a study of T-cell memory formation after mild COVID-19. TCRdb reprocessed the 5' RACE reads with MiXCR, giving one entry per CDR3 protein. The sample includes roughly 340,000 distinct CDR3 sequences, 20% to 25% seen only once; the top ten take roughly 23%. The sequenced sample consisted of PBMCs or a T cell subset sorted from them (not recorded which). These receptor sequences come from a man younger than 30 who had mild COVID-19 (a few samples of this study predate the infection). Cell type and time point are not known.

The CDR3 sequence: CASSGSWGYTF. The CDR3 region has the DNA TGTGCCAGCAGTGGGAGCTGGGGCTACACCTTC. The V and J genes are TRBV28 and TRBJ1-2; D is uncertain. Trimming took off 5 bases at V and 8 bases at J, with 9 bases between the two ends. The V gene's germline CDR1 is MDHEN and CDR2 SYDVKM. The CDR3 has 11 residues.

The DNA of the CDR3 is TGTGCCAGCAGCTTATGGTCTAGCGTCTACAATGAGCAGTTCTTC. This encodes CASSLWSSVYNEQFF. The rearrangement uses TRBV7-6 and TRBJ2-1; tentatively, D is TRBD2 (6 bases). CDR1 and CDR2 from the germline V gene are SGHVS and FNYEAQ. Trimming left V 2 bases short and J 3 bases short, with 11 bases between. This CDR3 is 15 amino acids long.

V is TRBV4-3 and J is TRBJ1-4; D is ambiguous. The germline CDR1 and CDR2 sequences are LGHNA and YSLEER. V lost 0 bases to trimming and J lost 7 bases, with 15 bases between them. CDR3 length equals 16 residues. The CDR3 region has the DNA TGCGCCAGCAGCCAAGATCACGGTAGTATGGGTGAAAAACTGTTTTTT. This sequence encodes CASSQDHGSMGEKLFF.

This chain connects TRBV4-1 to TRBJ2-7; D is possibly TRBD1 (6 bases). CDR1 and CDR2 (germline): MGHRA, YSYEKL. The CDR3 runs 13 residues. The V and J ends lost 2 bases and 2 bases respectively, with 7 bases between them. CDR3 in amino acids: CASSQRTAYEQYF. DNA of the CDR3: TGCGCCAGCAGCCAAAGGACAGCCTACGAGCAGTACTTC.

The chain recombines TRBV5-5 with TRBJ2-7; 8 nucleotides line up with TRBD1. The germline CDR1 and CDR2 sequences are SGHKS and YYEKEE (reference sequence). Trimming at V came to 2 bases and at J to 4 bases, leaving 5 bases not matched to a gene. This CDR3 is built from 14 residues. The chain's CDR3 is CASSFWTGSYEQYV. CDR3 bases: TGTGCCAGCAGCTTCTGGACAGGGTCATACGAGCAGTACGTC.

This clonotype appeared many times. This rearrangement joins TRBV5-1 to TRBJ1-1; 7 bases are a match to TRBD1. This CDR3 contains 14 residues. Germline trimming cut 1 base from V and 3 bases from J; bases unmatched to any gene: 3. Germline V lookup: CDR1 SGHRS, CDR2 YFSETQ. The CDR3, as DNA: TGCGCCAGCAGCTTGCGACAGGGTCACACTGAAGCTTTCTTT. It yields the protein CASSLRQGHTEAFF.

The rearrangement joins TRBV24-1 to TRBJ2-1; no clear D gene. Germline V gene lookup returns CDR1 KGHDR and CDR2 SFDVKD. This CDR3 is built from 16 residues. The ends were cut back, 3 bases at V and 0 bases at J, with 11 bases in the middle. The CDR3 DNA follows: TGTGCCACCAGTGATGGCTTGAAACGCTCCTACAATGAGCAGTTCTTC. It yields the protein CATSDGLKRSYNEQFF.

The genes are TRBV28 and TRBJ1-5, with a possible D match to TRBD1 (6 bases). Trimming cost V 7 bases and J 5 bases, with 15 bases left between them. The germline CDR1 and CDR2 sequences are MDHEN and SYDVKM. The CDR3 totals 14 residues. CDR3 coding DNA: TGTGCCAGCACGGGGGGCGACGATTATCAGCCCCAGCATTTT. Protein: CASTGGDDYQPQHF.

This clonotype was found a few times. The CDR3 DNA is TGTGCCAGCAGGCAGACAGGGGGCCGGGAGGAGACCCAGTACTTC. This gives the protein CASRQTGGREETQYF. The V call is TRBV3-2, the J call TRBJ2-5; TRBD1 is the table's D call, not checked against the DNA. TRBV3-2 is labeled a pseudogene. The CDR3 extends over 15 amino acids.

V and J are TRBV4-2 and TRBJ2-5; 9 bases are shared with TRBD2. This CDR3 contains 14 residues. Germline CDR1 is LGHNA and CDR2 is YNFKEQ. The junction had 5 bases not matched to a gene; V was cut back by 2 bases and J by 7 bases. The CDR3 spells CASSQRGLAGTQYF. DNA for the CDR3: TGTGCCAGCAGCCAACGGGGACTAGCAGGGACCCAGTACTTC.

This clonotype came up a few times. This sequence joins TRBV9 and TRBJ2-5; D may be TRBD2 (5 bases). This CDR3 is 16 amino acids long. V gave up 4 bases and J gave up 2 bases, with 18 bases separating them. CDR1 is SGDLS and CDR2 is YYNGEE in the germline V gene. CDR3 protein: CASSPRTGIIQETQYF. CDR3 DNA: TGTGCCAGCAGCCCCCGGACGGGGATAATACAAGAGACCCAGTACTTC.

This clonotype was seen a handful of times. The rearrangement uses TRBV4-3 and TRBJ2-1; no firm D call. Germline CDR1 LGHNA, CDR2 YSLEER. V shed 4 bases and J shed 2 bases, with 15 bases lying between them. This CDR3 spans 16 amino acids. The CDR3 nucleotides read TGCGCCAGCAGCCCAGTACTGGGATCCCCCTACAATGAGCAGTTCTTC. Its translation: CASSPVLGSPYNEQFF.

The J gene is TRBJ2-1, the V gene TRBV29-1; TRBD2 agrees at 13 bases. The ends lost 6 bases at V and 10 bases at J; junction bases unmatched: 9. Germline CDR1 reads SQVTM; CDR2 reads ANQGSEA. The CDR3 has 14 amino acids. CDR3 region: CSVERLAGGHEQFF. In nucleotides, the CDR3 is TGCAGCGTGGAGAGACTAGCGGGGGGCCACGAGCAGTTCTTC.

This clonotype has just a few counts. The chain is built from TRBV29-1 and TRBJ2-1; D may be TRBD1 (5 bases). V dropped 6 bases and J dropped 6 bases, with 15 bases sitting between them. Germline lookup yields CDR1 SQVTM and CDR2 ANQGSEA. This CDR3 has 13 amino acids. The CDR3 DNA reads TGCAGCGTCTCCCCCCAGGGTGGCAATGAGCAGTTCTTC. Amino acid sequence: CSVSPQGGNEQFF.

This clonotype was detected many times. J is TRBJ2-1 and V is TRBV5-1; D uncertain. This CDR3 has 14 residues. Trimming cost V 0 bases and J 0 bases, with 4 bases left between them. Looked up from germline, CDR1 is SGHRS and CDR2 is YFSETQ. The CDR3 coding sequence is TGCGCCAGCAGCTTGGGGGGCTCCTACAATGAGCAGTTCTTC. Translating it yields CASSLGGSYNEQFF.

This chain connects TRBV9 to TRBJ2-5; 9 positions agree with TRBD2. The CDR3 covers 16 residues. Germline V lookup: CDR1 SGDLS, CDR2 YYNGEE. V dropped 0 bases and J dropped 4; count of bases not matched to a gene: 7. In nucleotides, the CDR3 is TGTGCCAGCAGCGTAGGGGGTAGCGGGGGAGGAGAGACCCAGTACTTC. It specifies CASSVGGSGGGETQYF.

This chain links TRBV5-1 with TRBJ1-1, with D possibly matching TRBD1 (5 bases). V was clipped by 0 bases and J by 1 base, with 16 bases between them. Germline assignment: CDR1 SGHRS and CDR2 YFSETQ. CDR3 length: 17 residues. The CDR3 DNA is TGCGCCAGCAGCTTGGTTCCACGGGACGCATCGAACACTGAAGCTTTCTTT. Translation gives CASSLVPRDASNTEAFF. Supplemented by reference TRBV5-1 and TRBJ1-1, the full variable domain reads KAGVTQTPRYLIKTRGQQVTLSCSPISGHRSVSWYQQTPGQGLQFLFEYFSETQRNKGNFPGRFSGRQFSNSRSEMNVSTLELGDSALYLCASSLVPRDASNTEAFFGQGTRLTVV.

This clonotype has just a few counts. The chain recombines TRBV7-9 with TRBJ2-4; no clear D gene. The V gene lost 4 bases and the J gene lost 0 bases, with 10 bases spanning the gap. Germline loops: CDR1 SEHNR, CDR2 FQNEAQ (reference sequence). The CDR3 loop spans 15 amino acids. This CDR3 reads CASSSTPSAKNIQYF. CDR3 nucleotides: TGTGCCAGCAGCTCGACTCCTTCAGCCAAAAACATTCAGTACTTC. The full variable domain, its missing parts supplied by reference TRBV7-9 and TRBJ2-4, is DTGVSQNPRHKITKRGQNVTFRCDPISEHNRLYWYRQTLGQGPEFLTYFQNEAQLEKSRLLSDRFSAERPKGSFSTLEIQRTEQGDSAMYLCASSSTPSAKNIQYFGAGTRLSVL.

The chain couples TRBV28 to TRBJ2-7; D not resolved. Germline CDR1 and CDR2: MDHEN and SYDVKM. The CDR3 has 13 residues. V gave up 2 bases and J gave up 2 bases, with 7 bases separating them. CDR3 amino acids: CASSLVGTYEQYV. For the CDR3, the DNA is TGTGCCAGCAGTTTAGTGGGAACCTACGAGCAGTACGTC.

The table lists this clonotype with a few counts. V and J are TRBV6-5 and TRBJ2-7, with 9 bases lining up with TRBD1. The CDR3 covers 15 residues. Per the germline V gene, CDR1 is MNHEY and CDR2 is SVGAGI. With V trimmed by 6 bases and J by 5 bases, 11 bases remained unmatched. This chain's CDR3 is CASRGLGTGNHEQYV. In DNA form, the CDR3 reads TGTGCCAGCAGGGGGCTCGGGACAGGGAATCACGAGCAGTACGTC.

The chain is built from TRBV5-4 and TRBJ2-7; 8 bases fit TRBD1. There are 15 residues in the CDR3. The junction had 10 bases not matched to a gene; V was cut back by 5 bases and J by 3 bases. Per the germline V gene, CDR1 is SGHNT and CDR2 is YYREEE (reference sequence). Written as DNA, the CDR3 is TGTGCCAGCAGTCCAACAGGGGGGCGAATCTACGAGCAGTACTTC. Amino acid sequence: CASSPTGGRIYEQYF.

In this sample, this clonotype turned up a few times. The chain recombines TRBV30 with TRBJ2-7; 11 nucleotides agree with TRBD1. CDR3 length equals 15 residues. Germline CDR1 reads GTSNPN; CDR2 reads SVGIG (reference sequence). V shed 1 base, J shed 5 bases, and the junction held 7 bases outside the gene matches. The CDR3 is CAWSAGTGGVDEQYF. As DNA, the CDR3 is TGTGCCTGGAGTGCCGGGACAGGGGGTGTCGACGAGCAGTACTTC.